What follows are 19 T cell receptor beta chains derived from one specimen sequenced in a study of shared clonotypes between healthy human individuals. Some clones are missing from TCRdb's copy, which holds only in-frame ones; the method was immunoSEQ multiplex PCR. The sample contains around 450,000 clones, 70% to 80% of which appear only once. The sequenced sample consisted of PBMCs. These receptors were taken from a woman in her forties in good health. Some clones in this sample may be carry-over from other donors' samples.

Regarding this clone: This likely traces to a read error, being one base from a far larger clone. Additional DNA sequences in this sample encode the identical CDR3. The chain carries TRBV7-2 and TRBJ1-1; D gene unclear. The CDR3 is made up of 13 amino acids. Germline V gene sequence: CDR1 SGHTA, CDR2 FQGNSA. The DNA of the CDR3 is TGTGCCAGCAGCTCACAGATGAACACTGAGGCTTTCTTT. It translates to CASSSQMNTEAFF.

This chain links TRBV27 with TRBJ2-2; TRBD2 matches 7 bases. This CDR3 region has 14 residues. The V gene's germline CDR1 is MNHEY and CDR2 SMNVEV (reference sequence). The V segment lost 6 bases and the J segment 1 base; nucleotides outside the gene matches: 2. The CDR3 sequence: CASSPSGNTGELFF. The CDR3 DNA sequence: TGTGCCAGCAGCCCTAGCGGGAACACCGGGGAGCTGTTTTTT.

This clone has only one observation. The gene calls are TRBV5-1 and TRBJ1-1, with TRBD1 as a possible D gene (5 bases). CDR1 SGHRS and CDR2 YFSETQ come from the germline V gene. CDR3 length: 13 residues. V lost 7 bases to trimming and J lost 4 bases, with 14 bases between them. The chain's CDR3 is CASSQGSGTEAFF. As DNA, the CDR3 is TGCGCCAGCTCCCAGGGATCGGGCACTGAAGCTTTCTTT. The entire variable domain, with the rest obtained from reference TRBV5-1 and TRBJ1-1, is as follows: KAGVTQTPRYLIKTRGQQVTLSCSPISGHRSVSWYQQTPGQGLQFLFEYFSETQRNKGNFPGRFSGRQFSNSRSEMNVSTLELGDSALYLCASSQGSGTEAFFGQGTRLTVV.

The chain employs TRBV15 and TRBJ2-7, with a possible D match to TRBD1 (5 bases). Trimming cost V 1 base and J 1 base, with 8 bases left between them. The CDR3 runs 14 residues. Germline V gene sequence: CDR1 LNHNV, CDR2 YYDKDF (reference sequence). The CDR3 loop is CATSRGTQSYEQYF. Written as DNA, the CDR3 is TGTGCCACCAGCAGAGGGACACAATCCTACGAGCAGTACTTC.

This clone was observed once. CDR3 in amino acids: CASSSGTHYGYTF. In nucleotides, the CDR3 is TGTGCCAGCAGTTCCGGGACACACTATGGCTACACCTTC. J is TRBJ1-2 and V is TRBV11-2; D possibly corresponds to TRBD1 (6 bases). The V end was cut by 6 bases, the J end by 3 bases, with 11 bases between. The CDR3 contains 13 residues. Germline V gives CDR1 SGHAT, CDR2 FQNNGV.

The V gene is TRBV12-5, the J gene TRBJ2-3, with no clear D. Trimming shortened V by 6 bases and J by 1 base, and 17 bases separated the two germline ends. The CDR3 spans 16 residues. Germline values: CDR1 LGHNT, CDR2 FRNRAP. This chain's CDR3 is CASGSDRQTGTDTQYF. CDR3 bases: TGTGCTAGTGGCTCCGACCGGCAAACTGGCACAGATACGCAGTATTTT.

In DNA, the CDR3 is TGTGCCAGCAGCTTGGAGGGGAACACTGAAGCTTTCTTT. This translates into CASSLEGNTEAFF. The chain has TRBV5-6 and TRBJ1-1; D gene unclear. The V and J ends lost 0 bases and 1 base respectively, with 4 bases between them. This CDR3 has 13 residues. CDR1 is SGHDT, CDR2 YYEEEE, per germline.

The rearrangement links TRBV7-9 to TRBJ2-7; 7 bases agree with TRBD1. This CDR3 is 15 amino acids long. Germline-derived CDR1 and CDR2 are SEHNR and FQNEAQ (reference sequence). After removal of 5 bases from V and 0 bases from J, the junction contained 7 bases not matched to a gene. This chain's CDR3 is CASSPGSGGSYEQYF. The CDR3 nucleotides read TGTGCCAGCAGCCCAGGATCAGGGGGCTCCTACGAGCAGTACTTC.

Worth noting for this clone: Relative to the germline gene, one junction end is altered; a read error may explain this. The chain recombines TRBV28 with TRBJ2-1, with D perhaps TRBD1 or TRBD2 (6 bases each). This CDR3 has 14 residues. Germline V gene sequence: CDR1 MDHEN, CDR2 SYDVKM. The CDR3 sequence: CASSPLGGPYERFF. The CDR3 nucleotides are TGTGCCAGCAGTCCCCTAGGGGGGCCCTATGAGCGGTTCTTC.

This sequence joins TRBV2 and TRBJ1-1; D possibly corresponds to TRBD1 (6 bases). CDR1 and CDR2 (germline): SNHLY, FYNNEI. The germline V and J ends were trimmed by 7 bases and 3 bases, with 15 bases remaining between them. The CDR3 loop spans 14 amino acids. The CDR3 DNA sequence: TGTGCCAGCACCGAAACAGGGTTCGACACTGAAGCTTTCTTT. Its protein product is CASTETGFDTEAFF.

This clone has a single count. The rearrangement joins TRBV4-3 to TRBJ1-4; tentative D call: TRBD1 (6 bases). Germline CDR1 reads LGHNA; CDR2 reads YSLEER. This CDR3 region has 17 residues. The V end lost 0 bases, the J end lost 7 bases, and 18 bases lay between the germline ends. The DNA of the CDR3 is TGCGCCAGCAGCCAAGATCCCTCGGTGACAGGTCGTGAAAAACTGTTTTTT. This translates into CASSQDPSVTGREKLFF.

This sequence joins TRBV27 and TRBJ2-5, with 7 bases fitting TRBD2. The junction had 5 bases not matched to a gene; V was cut back by 5 bases and J by 5 bases. Looked up from germline, CDR1 is MNHEY and CDR2 is SMNVEV (reference sequence). The CDR3 sequence is 13 residues long. This CDR3 is CASSPRGGETQYF. The CDR3 DNA is TGTGCCAGCAGTCCCCGGGGAGGGGAGACCCAGTACTTC.

The chain employs TRBV2 and TRBJ2-7, with TRBD2 identical over 8 bases. With 5 bases clipped from V and 2 bases from J, the junction kept 2 bases outside the gene matches. The CDR3 has 13 amino acids. CDR1 SNHLY and CDR2 FYNNEI come from the germline V gene. In nucleotides, the CDR3 is TGTGCCAGCAGTACTAGCGGAGCCTACGAGCAGTACTTC. Translating gives CASSTSGAYEQYF.

The chain has TRBV27 and TRBJ1-4, with a possible D match to TRBD1 (6 bases). CDR1 and CDR2 from the germline V gene are MNHEY and SMNVEV (reference sequence). Trimming took off 3 bases at V and 3 bases at J, with 17 bases between the two ends. The CDR3 totals 17 residues. The CDR3 DNA follows: TGTGCCAGCAGTTTGTTAGGGGGGGGAGCCGCTAATGAAAAACTGTTTTTT. This codes for CASSLLGGGAANEKLFF.

Here the CDR3 DNA reads TGTGCCAGCAGTTCCCTCAGCGGGAGGAACTACAATGAGCAGTTCTTC. Its translation is CASSSLSGRNYNEQFF. J is TRBJ2-1 and V is TRBV27, with 9 bases that match TRBD2. The CDR3 runs 16 residues. Germline-derived CDR1 and CDR2 are MNHEY and SMNVEV (reference sequence). V was clipped by 4 bases and J by 3 bases; unmatched bases: 7.

The rearrangement links TRBV5-4 to TRBJ1-4; no reliable D call. The length of the CDR3 is 14 residues. Per germline, CDR1 SGHNT and CDR2 YYREEE (reference sequence). The V end was cut by 0 bases, the J end by 7 bases, with 10 bases between. DNA for the CDR3: TGTGCCAGCAGCTTGGGTAGGGAACCTGAAAAACTGTTTTTT. Protein sequence: CASSLGREPEKLFF.

This clone appeared a few times. CDR3 bases: TGTGCCAGCAGGCCGAGGGGGGATGACAATGAGCAGTTCTTC. Translation gives CASRPRGDDNEQFF. The chain joins TRBV11-1 to TRBJ2-1; D possibly uses TRBD1 or TRBD2 (6 bases each). Germline CDR1 SGHAT, CDR2 FQDESV (reference sequence). The V gene lost 6 bases and the J gene lost 5 bases, with 14 bases spanning the gap. CDR3 length: 14 amino acids.

The rearrangement links TRBV10-3 to TRBJ2-7; D might be TRBD2 (6 bases). This CDR3 region has 14 residues. V lost 6 bases, J lost 0 bases, and 12 bases lay in between. Germline V lookup: CDR1 ENHRY, CDR2 SYGVKD. CDR3 sequence: CAISGRGSSYEQYF. CDR3 in DNA: TGTGCCATCAGCGGACGGGGGAGCTCCTACGAGCAGTACTTC.

This chain joins TRBV19 and TRBJ1-4; possible D gene TRBD1, 5 bases. V lost 2 bases and J lost 10, with 14 bases in between. Looked up from germline, CDR1 is LNHDA and CDR2 is SQIVND (reference sequence). The CDR3 runs 14 residues. The CDR3 is CASSIYLTGRKLFF. Here the CDR3 DNA reads TGTGCCAGTAGTATATATTTAACAGGACGAAAACTGTTTTTT.